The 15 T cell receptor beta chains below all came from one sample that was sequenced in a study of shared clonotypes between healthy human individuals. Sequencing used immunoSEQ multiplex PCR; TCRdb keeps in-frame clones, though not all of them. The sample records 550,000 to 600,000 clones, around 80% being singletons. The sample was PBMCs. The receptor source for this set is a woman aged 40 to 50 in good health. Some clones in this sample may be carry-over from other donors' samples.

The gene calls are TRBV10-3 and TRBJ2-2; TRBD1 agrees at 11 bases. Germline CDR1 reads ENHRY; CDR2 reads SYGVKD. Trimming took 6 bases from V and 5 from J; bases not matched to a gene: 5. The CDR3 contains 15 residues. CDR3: CAIRGQGGLTGELFF. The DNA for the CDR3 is TGTGCCATCAGGGGACAGGGGGGATTGACCGGGGAGCTGTTTTTT.

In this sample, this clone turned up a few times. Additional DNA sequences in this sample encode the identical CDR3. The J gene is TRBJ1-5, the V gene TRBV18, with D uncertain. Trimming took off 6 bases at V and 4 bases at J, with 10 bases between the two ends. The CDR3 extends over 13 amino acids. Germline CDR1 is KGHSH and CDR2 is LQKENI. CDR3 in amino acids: CASSPQSNQPQHF. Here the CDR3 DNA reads TGTGCCAGCTCCCCTCAGTCTAATCAGCCCCAGCATTTT.

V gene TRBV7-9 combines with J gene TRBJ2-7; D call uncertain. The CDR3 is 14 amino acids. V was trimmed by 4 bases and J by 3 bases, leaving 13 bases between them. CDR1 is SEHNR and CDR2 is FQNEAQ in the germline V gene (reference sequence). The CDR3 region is CASSYGSPFYEQYF. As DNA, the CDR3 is TGTGCCAGCAGCTACGGGTCTCCATTCTACGAGCAGTACTTC.

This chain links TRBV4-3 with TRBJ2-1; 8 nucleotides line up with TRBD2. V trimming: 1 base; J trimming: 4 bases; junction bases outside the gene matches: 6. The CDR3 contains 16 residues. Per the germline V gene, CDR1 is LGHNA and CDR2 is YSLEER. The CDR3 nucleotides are TGCGCCAGCAGCCAAGGGCCAGCGGGGGCTTACAATGAGCAGTTCTTC. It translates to CASSQGPAGAYNEQFF.

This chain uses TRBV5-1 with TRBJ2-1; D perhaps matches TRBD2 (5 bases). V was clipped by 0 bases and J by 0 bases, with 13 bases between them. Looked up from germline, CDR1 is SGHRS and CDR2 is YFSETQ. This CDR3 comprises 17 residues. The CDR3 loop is CASSLAAGKSSYNEQFF. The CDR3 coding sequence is TGCGCCAGCAGCTTGGCCGCGGGTAAAAGCTCCTACAATGAGCAGTTCTTC.

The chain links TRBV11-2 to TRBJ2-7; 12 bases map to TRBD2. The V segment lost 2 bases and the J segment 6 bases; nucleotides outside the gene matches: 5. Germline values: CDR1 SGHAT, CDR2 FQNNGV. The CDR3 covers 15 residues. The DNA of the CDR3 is TGTGCCAGCAGCTTACTAGCGGGAGGGCAAGGCGAGCAGTACTTC. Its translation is CASSLLAGGQGEQYF. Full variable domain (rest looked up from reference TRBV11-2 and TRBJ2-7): EAGVAQSPRYKIIEKRQSVAFWCNPISGHATLYWYQQILGQGPKLLIQFQNNGVVDDSQLPKDRFSAERLKGVDSTLKIQPAKLEDSAVYLCASSLLAGGQGEQYFGPGTRLTVT.

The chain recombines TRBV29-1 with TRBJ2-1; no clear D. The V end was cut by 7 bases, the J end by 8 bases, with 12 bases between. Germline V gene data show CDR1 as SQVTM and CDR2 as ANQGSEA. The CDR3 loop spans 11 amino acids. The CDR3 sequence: CSASWGDEQFF. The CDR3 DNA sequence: TGCAGCGCATCCTGGGGTGATGAGCAGTTCTTC.

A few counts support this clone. DNA for the CDR3: TGTGCCAGCAGTGAAGCGAACCACATGGTGGCCTATGGCTACACCTTC. This translates into CASSEANHMVAYGYTF. The rearrangement links TRBV6-1 to TRBJ1-2; D unresolved. This CDR3 is built from 16 residues. Germline values: CDR1 MNHNS, CDR2 SASEGT. With 0 bases removed from V and 4 bases from J, the gap between germline ends came to 15 bases.

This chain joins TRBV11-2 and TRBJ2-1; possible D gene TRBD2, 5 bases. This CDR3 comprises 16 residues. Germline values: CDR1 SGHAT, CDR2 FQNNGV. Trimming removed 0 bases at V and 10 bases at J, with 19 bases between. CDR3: CASSLELGLGSREQFF. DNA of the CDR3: TGTGCCAGCAGCTTAGAACTAGGGCTTGGTTCACGCGAGCAGTTCTTC.

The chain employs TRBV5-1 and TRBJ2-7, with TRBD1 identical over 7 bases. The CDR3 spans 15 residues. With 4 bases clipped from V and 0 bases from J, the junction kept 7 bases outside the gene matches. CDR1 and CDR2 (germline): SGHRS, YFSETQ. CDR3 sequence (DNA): TGCGCCAGCAGCACAGGGACAGCAAACTCCTACGAGCAGTACTTC. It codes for CASSTGTANSYEQYF.

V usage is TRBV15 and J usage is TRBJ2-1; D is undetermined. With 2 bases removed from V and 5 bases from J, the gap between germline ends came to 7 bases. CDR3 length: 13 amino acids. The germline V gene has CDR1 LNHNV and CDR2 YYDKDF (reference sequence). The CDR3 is CATSRQENNEQFF. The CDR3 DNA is TGTGCCACCAGCAGACAAGAGAACAATGAGCAGTTCTTC.

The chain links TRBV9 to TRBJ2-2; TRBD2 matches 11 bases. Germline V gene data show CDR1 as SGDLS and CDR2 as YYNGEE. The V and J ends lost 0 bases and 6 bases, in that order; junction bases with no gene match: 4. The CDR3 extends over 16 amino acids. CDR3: CASSVGGTSGPGELFF. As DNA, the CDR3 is TGTGCCAGCAGCGTAGGGGGGACTAGCGGACCCGGGGAGCTGTTTTTT.

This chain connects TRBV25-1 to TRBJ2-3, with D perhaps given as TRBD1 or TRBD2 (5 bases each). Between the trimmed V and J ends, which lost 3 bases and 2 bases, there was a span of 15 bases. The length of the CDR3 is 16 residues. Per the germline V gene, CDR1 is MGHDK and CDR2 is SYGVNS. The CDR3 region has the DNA TGTGCCAGCAGTGACCCGGGACGAGGGTCCACAGATACGCAGTATTTT. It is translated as CASSDPGRGSTDTQYF.

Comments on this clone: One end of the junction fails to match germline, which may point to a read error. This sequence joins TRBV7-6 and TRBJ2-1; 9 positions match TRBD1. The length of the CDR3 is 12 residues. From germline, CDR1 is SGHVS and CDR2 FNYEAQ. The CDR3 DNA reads TGTGCCAGCAGCTCCCGGACAGGGGAGCCGTTCTTC. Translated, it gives CASSSRTGEPFF.

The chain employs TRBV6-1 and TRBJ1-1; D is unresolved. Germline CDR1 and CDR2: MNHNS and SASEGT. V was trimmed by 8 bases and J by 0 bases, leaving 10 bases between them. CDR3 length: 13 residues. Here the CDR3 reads CASGPELNTEAFF. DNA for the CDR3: TGTGCCAGCGGGCCAGAACTGAACACTGAAGCTTTCTTT.